The entry below describes one T cell receptor (beta chain). What it binds is not known. TCRdb independently ran MiXCR on the reads; one entry per CDR3 protein. The sample shows approximately 730,000 distinct CDR3 sequences, 33% of them seen only once. This sample was taken from a study of T cell repertoires in cytomegalovirus infection. Study details: CMV epitopes that were recently identified and HLA-C-restricted were used alongside well-studied HLA-B-restricted ones. Public signatures in TCR beta pointed to CMV infection and matching HLA type. Study-level findings and limits: The ex vivo response was dominated by HLA-C-restricted CMV-specific TCR beta clonotypes. Of the TCR beta families, the public ones yielded a cumulative frequency that identified carriers of CMV plus the relevant HLA.

There are 16 residues in the CDR3. Unmatched junction bases numbered 10, after V lost 3 bases and J lost 3 bases. In germline, CDR1 is SGHRS, CDR2 YFSETQ. The J gene is TRBJ2-7, the V gene TRBV5-1; 9 bases match TRBD1. Sequenced material: cultured PBMCs, taken from culture after CMV antigen stimulation. The source of this sequence is a human donor in good health (CMV status not recorded). Some clones in this sample may be carry-over from other donors' samples. CDR3 DNA: TGCGCCAGCAGCTACTCCGCGGGACAGGGATTCTACGAGCAGTACTTC. It translates to CASSYSAGQGFYEQYF.